This TCR beta chain was retrieved from a study of blood T cell repertoires in COVID-19. Study details: The United States, Italy and Spain were the sources of the acute and convalescent COVID-19 samples. The analysed material was cDNA or gDNA that came from T cells, B-cell-depleted T cells, or PBMCs.

Original processing notes: Estimates of nucleated cell counts were drawn from the amplification of reference gene primers. Method: immunoSEQ multiplex PCR; TCRdb's copy keeps in-frame clones and lacks some. The D gene and trimming were derived from the DNA, and the V and J assignments and clone size from that table. There are approximately 30,000 clones in the sample; roughly nine tenths occur only once, and 25% lies in the top ten. This receptor was obtained from a woman older than 75 with active or convalescent COVID-19. The sample taken for sequencing was peripheral blood.

The CDR3: CSALGGYPNYGYTF. The DNA for the CDR3 is TGCAGCGCCCTGGGGGGGTATCCTAACTATGGCTACACCTTC. The chain is built from TRBV29-1 and TRBJ1-2; TRBD1 might be the D (5 bases). The CDR3 is 14 amino acids. Germline V gene data show CDR1 as SQVTM and CDR2 as ANQGSEA. V was pared by 7 bases and J by 0 bases, with 15 bases between.